The T cell receptor (beta chain) described here comes from a study of cytomegalovirus exposure and HLA in healthy donors. Study results and limitations: A later analysis found TCR association rates differed by HLA locus, highest for DRB1 and lowest for HLA-C. Three CMV-associated chains were confirmed in vitro to be specific for CMV antigens. Per a prior analysis, the majority of TCR beta V segments were productive roughly 90% or roughly 30% of the time.

Per germline, CDR1 MNHNS and CDR2 SASEGT. The CDR3 spans 15 residues. Trimming cost V 3 bases and J 4 bases; bases outside gene matches: 4. The PCR ran on 60 Vbeta and 13 Jbeta primers. Authors' processing steps: Among the unique TCR beta chains that a later analysis counted, roughly 80 million in all, about 12 million were shared. TCRdb's copy holds only in-frame clones and misses some; the assay was immunoSEQ multiplex PCR. D and trimming were read from the DNA, whereas the V and J calls and clone size are those reported in that table. The sample includes over 250,000 clones, around 86% of them seen just once. A note on this clone: What it binds is not known.

The rearrangement uses TRBV6-1 and TRBJ1-1; 11 bases align to TRBD1. The sample consisted of PBMCs. The clonotype comes from a middle-aged man in good health and CMV-seropositive. CDR3 sequence (DNA): TGTGCCAGCAGTGACCAGGGACAGGGGGTCACTGAAGCTTTCTTT. This translates into CASSDQGQGVTEAFF.